These T cell receptor beta chains were read from a single sample in a study of beta chain features in type 1 diabetes. Using immunoSEQ multiplex PCR, the repertoire was profiled, and TCRdb retains in-frame clones only, with some absent. The sample has about 650,000 clones, roughly an eighth seen once; the top ten hold roughly 0.12%. Material for sequencing was naive CD4+ T cells from blood. The receptor source for this set is a man aged 25 to 40 with type 1 diabetes. CDR3s leave out the opening cysteine and the closing phenylalanine or tryptophan. Clone sizes are given selectively: once, few, many, or a class where the clone is expanded.

length | size | J | V | CDR3
14 | few | TRBJ1-3 | TRBV14 | ASSFTWQSSGNTIY
11 | few | TRBJ2-5 | TRBV2 | ASSTQRRETQY
14 | NA | TRBJ2-2 | TRBV18 | ASSPPDRANTGELF
12 | NA | TRBJ2-3 | TRBV7-2 | ASSSDPSTDTQY
13 | NA | TRBJ1-4 | TRBV9 | ASSVEAATNEKLF
13 | NA | TRBJ2-5 | TRBV5-1 | ASSLEASNQETQY
12 | NA | TRBJ1-2 | TRBV9 | ASSVAMGSYGYT
14 | few | TRBJ1-2 | TRBV7-9 | ASSQERRSPSYGYT
13 | NA | TRBJ2-2 | TRBV7-7 | ASSLQGPDTGELF
13 | NA | TRBJ1-2 | TRBV4-3 | ASSQDGHTNYGYT
15 | few | TRBJ1-6 | TRBV10-3 | AISETNTGQYNSPLH
12 | NA | TRBJ2-3 | TRBV28 | ASIAGAGTDTQY
15 | few | TRBJ2-1 | TRBV4-2 | ASSQSGTRGPYNEQF
13 | NA | TRBJ1-1 | TRBV7-2 | ASSLAGTAGTEAF
14 | few | TRBJ2-2 | TRBV11-2 | ASSLTQGLDTGELF
11 | few | TRBJ1-2 | TRBV28 | ASSVRTGESYT
16 | NA | TRBJ1-2 | TRBV10-3 | AISVATGLLAPNYGYT
9 | few | TRBJ2-5 | TRBV28 | ASSFKLAQY
13 | few | TRBJ1-4 | TRBV29-1 | SVEETGGLNEKLF
14 | few | TRBJ2-3 | TRBV7-2 | ASSLARDSHTDTQY
12 | few | TRBJ2-7 | TRBV27 | ASSLSNRASEQY
13 | few | TRBJ2-7 | TRBV28 | ASRTTTGQGGEQY
15 | NA | TRBJ2-2 | TRBV28 | ASSFGTSGVYTGELF
12 | few | TRBJ2-3 | TRBV9 | ASSLRQITDTQY
14 | few | TRBJ2-2 | TRBV7-9 | ASSPRTGTNTGELF
11 | few | TRBJ1-2 | TRBV10-3 | AISESWSYGYT
12 | NA | TRBJ1-1 | TRBV14 | ASSQLRKNTEAF
13 | NA | TRBJ2-1 | TRBV7-7 | ASSHTSGGNNEQF
13 | few | TRBJ2-7 | TRBV11-2 | ASSLEGRLGYEQY